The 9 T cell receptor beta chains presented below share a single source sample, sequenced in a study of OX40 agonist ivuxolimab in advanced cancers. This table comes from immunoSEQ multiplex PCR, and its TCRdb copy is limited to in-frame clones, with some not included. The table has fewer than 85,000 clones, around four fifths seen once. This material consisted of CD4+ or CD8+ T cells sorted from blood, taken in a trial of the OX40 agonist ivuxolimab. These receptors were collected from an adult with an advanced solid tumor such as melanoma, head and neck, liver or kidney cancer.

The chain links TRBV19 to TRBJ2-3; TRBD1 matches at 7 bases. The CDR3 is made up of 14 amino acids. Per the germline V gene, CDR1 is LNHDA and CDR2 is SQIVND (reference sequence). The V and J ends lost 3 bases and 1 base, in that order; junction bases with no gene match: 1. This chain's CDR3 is CASSIQGGTDTQYF. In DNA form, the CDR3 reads TGTGCCAGTAGTATTCAGGGGGGCACAGATACGCAGTATTTT.

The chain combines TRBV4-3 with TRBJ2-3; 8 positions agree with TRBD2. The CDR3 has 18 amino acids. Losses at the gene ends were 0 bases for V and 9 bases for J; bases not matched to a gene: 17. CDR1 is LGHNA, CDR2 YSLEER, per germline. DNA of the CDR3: TGCGCCAGCAGCCAAGATTGGTCGGGGGGGTTTGACCCGGGAACGCAGTATTTT. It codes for CASSQDWSGGFDPGTQYF.

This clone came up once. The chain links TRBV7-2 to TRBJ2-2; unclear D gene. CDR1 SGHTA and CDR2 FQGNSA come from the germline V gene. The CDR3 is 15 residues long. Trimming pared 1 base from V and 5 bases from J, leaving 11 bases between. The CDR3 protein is CASSLDPSWTGELFF. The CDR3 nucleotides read TGTGCCAGCAGCTTAGACCCCAGCTGGACCGGGGAGCTGTTTTTT.

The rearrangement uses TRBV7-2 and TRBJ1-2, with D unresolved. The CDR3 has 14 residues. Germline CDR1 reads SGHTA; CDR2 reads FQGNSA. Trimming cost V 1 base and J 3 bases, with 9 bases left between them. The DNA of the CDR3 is TGTGCCAGCAGCTTAGATGGCGGGTACTATGGCTACACCTTC. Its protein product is CASSLDGGYYGYTF.

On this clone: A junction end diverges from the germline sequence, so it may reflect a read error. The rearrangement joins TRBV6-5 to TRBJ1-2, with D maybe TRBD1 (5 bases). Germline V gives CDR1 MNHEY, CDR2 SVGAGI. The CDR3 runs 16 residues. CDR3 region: CASSYGGAATDYGYAF. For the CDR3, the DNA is TGTGCCAGCAGTTACGGGGGAGCTGCCACCGACTATGGCTACGCCTTC.

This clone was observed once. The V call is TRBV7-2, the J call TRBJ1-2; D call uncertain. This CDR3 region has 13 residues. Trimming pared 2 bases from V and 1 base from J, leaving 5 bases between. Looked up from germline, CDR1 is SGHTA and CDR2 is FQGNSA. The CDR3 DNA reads TGTGCCAGCAGCTTAAATGTTAACTATGGCTACACCTTC. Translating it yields CASSLNVNYGYTF.

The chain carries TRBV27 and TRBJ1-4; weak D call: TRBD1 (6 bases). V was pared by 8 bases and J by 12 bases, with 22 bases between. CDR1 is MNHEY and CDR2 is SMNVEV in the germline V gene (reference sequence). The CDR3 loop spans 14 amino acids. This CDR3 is CASHQGTGRGELFF. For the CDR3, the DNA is TGTGCCAGCCACCAGGGAACAGGGAGAGGGGAACTGTTTTTT.

The CDR3 loop is CASSLDYGYTF. Written as DNA, the CDR3 is TGTGCCAGCAGCTTGGACTATGGCTACACCTTC. This chain joins TRBV5-8 and TRBJ1-2; D remains ambiguous. The V gene's germline CDR1 is SGHTS and CDR2 YDEGEE. V was pared by 0 bases and J by 3 bases, with 0 bases between. CDR3 size: 11 residues.

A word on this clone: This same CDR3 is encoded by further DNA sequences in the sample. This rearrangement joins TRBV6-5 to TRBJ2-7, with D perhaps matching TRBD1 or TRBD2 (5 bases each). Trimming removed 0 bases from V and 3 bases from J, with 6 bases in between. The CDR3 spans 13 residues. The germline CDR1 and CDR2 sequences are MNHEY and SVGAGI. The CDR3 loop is CASSYSRGYEQYF. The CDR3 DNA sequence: TGTGCCAGCAGTTACTCGAGGGGCTACGAGCAGTACTTC.